These T cell receptor beta chains were read from a single sample in a study of Graves' ophthalmopathy and Graves' hyperthyroidism. TCRdb re-analysed the multiplex PCR reads in MiXCR, keeping a single row per CDR3 protein. The repertoire has a few hundred thousand distinct CDR3 sequences, about 18% of them found once; the top ten carry around 1.6%. Material for sequencing was peripheral blood. All receptors derive from a woman aged 18-29 years with Graves' ophthalmopathy. CDR3s include the opening cysteine and the closing phenylalanine or tryptophan.

v_call	j_call	cdr3_length	cdr3_aa
TRBV7-8	TRBJ1-1	11	CASSLAGSAFF
TRBV4-2	TRBJ2-4	15	CASSQDSGAKNIQYF
TRBV7-2	TRBJ2-4	16	CASSHWDRGIKNIQYF
TRBV12-5	TRBJ1-6	16	CASGLAADFSKSPLHF
TRBV5-1	TRBJ2-5	15	CASSPPTGLEETQYF
TRBV7-2	TRBJ2-7	13	CASSLEQVYEQYF
TRBV20-1	TRBJ2-5	13	CSATGTGQETQYF
TRBV12-3/TRBV12-4	TRBJ2-7	15	CASSLAGGQGYEQYF
TRBV7-9	TRBJ1-5	14	CASSLDRDNQPQHF
TRBV14	TRBJ2-7	12	CASSHLNYEQYF
TRBV28	TRBJ1-1	14	CASSILGGRLLAFF
TRBV29-1	TRBJ2-7	13	CSVRDRAYGEQYF
TRBV6-1	TRBJ1-2	11	CASMRAGGYTF
TRBV5-1	TRBJ2-7	16	CASSLVPLAGFYEQYF
TRBV7-8	TRBJ2-7	16	CASSLVGGRATYEQYF
TRBV27	TRBJ2-7	14	CASSRSHDSYEQYF
TRBV6-5	TRBJ2-2	16	CASSYSSGGRTGELFF
TRBV5-1	TRBJ2-2	14	CASGLERDTGELFF
TRBV4-1	TRBJ1-6	14	CASSLGTPLSPLHF
TRBV5-4	TRBJ1-1	14	CASRKGVLNTEAFF
TRBV19	TRBJ1-5	14	CASMGGLSNQPQHF
TRBV6-2/TRBV6-3	TRBJ2-4	15	CASSYSVVAKNIQYF
TRBV6-1	TRBJ2-7	14	CASRVAGGPNEQYF
TRBV6-1	TRBJ2-5	14	CASPKRDRQETQYF
TRBV28	TRBJ1-1	15	CASSPLGGRDTEAFF
TRBV12-3/TRBV12-4	TRBJ2-5	15	CASTRGWRGQETQYF
TRBV7-8	TRBJ1-5	16	CASSLAGTGIPQPQHF
TRBV27	TRBJ2-5	14	CASSYRVTAETQYF
TRBV18	TRBJ2-7	16	CASSAIQDRGPYEQYF
TRBV15	TRBJ2-7	15	CATSPQGQGILGQYF
TRBV28	TRBJ1-1	12	CASGLRRTEAFF